The 5 T cell receptor beta chains reported below all come from one sample, sequenced in a study of T-cell reconstitution after alpha-beta-depleted transplantation in children. Preparation of the TCRbeta library involved a method that used unique molecular identifiers. Each CDR3 protein gets one entry after TCRdb re-called the PCR reads with MiXCR. The sample consists of fewer than 700,000 distinct CDR3 sequences, about 23% of them appearing once. The material was PBMCs, mostly from graft donor cells, obtained 360 days after TCRalphabeta/CD19-depleted stem cell transplant. The origin of the receptors is a boy younger than two who had a stem cell transplant for acute myeloid leukemia, so the T cells may come from the graft donor.

Of note for this clonotype: A much larger clone differs from this one at a single base, so this may be a read error. The rearrangement links TRBV6-2 or TRBV6-3 to TRBJ2-1; D is possibly TRBD2 (6 bases). V gave up 5 bases and J gave up 0 bases, with 11 bases separating them. Germline loops: CDR1 MNHEY, CDR2 SVGEGT. This CDR3 is built from 15 residues. The CDR3 DNA reads as TGTGCCAGCAGTCGTACTAGCTTCTCCTACAATGAGCAGTTCTTC. It yields the protein CASSRTSFSYNEQFF.

This clonotype appeared a few times. This chain connects TRBV10-3 to TRBJ2-3; TRBD2 is a possible D gene (5 bases). CDR1 and CDR2 from the germline V gene are ENHRY and SYGVKD. This CDR3 is built from 14 residues. V was pared by 9 bases and J by 0 bases, with 13 bases between. CDR3 region: CAMAGGTSTDTQYF. The CDR3 DNA follows: TGTGCCATGGCGGGCGGTACTAGCACAGATACGCAGTATTTT.

Concerning this clonotype itself: One junction end does not reproduce the germline sequence, and a read error may be involved. V gene TRBV20-1 combines with J gene TRBJ1-1; the D is unclear. The CDR3 has 14 residues. Germline V lookup: CDR1 DFQATT, CDR2 SNEGSKA (reference sequence). CDR3 coding DNA: TGCTGTGCTATTGATTACAGTGCCGGGATTGGAGCTTTCTTT. It encodes CCAIDYSAGIGAFF.

This clonotype has a handful of counts. The rearrangement joins TRBV6-5 to TRBJ1-4, with a weak D call TRBD1 (6 bases). The length of the CDR3 is 11 residues. V gave up 6 bases and J gave up 8 bases, with 7 bases separating them. Germline V gene lookup returns CDR1 MNHEY and CDR2 SVGAGI. CDR3 nucleotides: TGTGCCAGCAGGCAGGGGGAAAAACTGTTTTTT. This sequence encodes CASRQGEKLFF.

The gene calls are TRBV6-1 and TRBJ2-1, with TRBD2 matching over 14 bases. The CDR3 runs to 15 residues. Per the germline V gene, CDR1 is MNHNS and CDR2 is SASEGT. Unmatched junction bases numbered 5, after V lost 3 bases and J lost 10 bases. The CDR3 sequence is CASSETSGGAGEQFF. The CDR3 coding sequence is TGTGCCAGCAGTGAGACTAGCGGGGGGGCCGGGGAGCAGTTCTTC.